This T cell receptor (beta chain) derives from a study of technical replicates of blood from a handful of donors. Assay used: immunoSEQ multiplex PCR; TCRdb lists only in-frame clones, some missing. In the table there are more than 70,000 clones, about 96% of which are singletons. V was cut by 10 bases and J by 3 bases, with 10 bases left in between. Looked up from germline, CDR1 is MDHEN and CDR2 is SYDVKM. The CDR3 consists of 12 residues. The sequencing sample was made of T cells isolated from PBMCs. This clonotype originated in a human donor in good health. The rearrangement uses TRBV28 and TRBJ1-5; perhaps TRBD1 as D (6 bases). CDR3 amino acids: CATYRANQPQHF. CDR3 sequence (DNA): TGTGCCACATACAGGGCCAATCAGCCCCAGCATTTT. Supplemented by reference TRBV28 and TRBJ1-5, the full variable domain reads DVKVTQSSRYLVKRTGEKVFLECVQDMDHENMFWYRQDPGLGLRLIYFSYDVKMKEKGDIPEGYSVSREKKERFSLILESASTNQTSMYLCATYRANQPQHFGDGTRLSIL.